The source of this T cell receptor beta chain is a study of technical replicates of blood from several donors. Unmatched junction bases numbered 6, after V lost 3 bases and J lost 5 bases. The CDR3 sequence is 17 residues long. In germline, CDR1 is SGHNT, CDR2 YENEEA. Generated by immunoSEQ multiplex PCR, the TCRdb table keeps only in-frame clones and is missing some. The sample has over 90,000 clones, 95% seen once. Sequencing was performed on T cells isolated from PBMCs. The V and J genes are TRBV11-3 and TRBJ2-1; 14 bases are shared with TRBD2. The receptor's source is a human donor in good health. The CDR3 region is CASSFGLAGGTNNEQFF. DNA of the CDR3: TGTGCCAGCAGCTTCGGACTAGCGGGGGGCACCAACAATGAGCAGTTCTTC.